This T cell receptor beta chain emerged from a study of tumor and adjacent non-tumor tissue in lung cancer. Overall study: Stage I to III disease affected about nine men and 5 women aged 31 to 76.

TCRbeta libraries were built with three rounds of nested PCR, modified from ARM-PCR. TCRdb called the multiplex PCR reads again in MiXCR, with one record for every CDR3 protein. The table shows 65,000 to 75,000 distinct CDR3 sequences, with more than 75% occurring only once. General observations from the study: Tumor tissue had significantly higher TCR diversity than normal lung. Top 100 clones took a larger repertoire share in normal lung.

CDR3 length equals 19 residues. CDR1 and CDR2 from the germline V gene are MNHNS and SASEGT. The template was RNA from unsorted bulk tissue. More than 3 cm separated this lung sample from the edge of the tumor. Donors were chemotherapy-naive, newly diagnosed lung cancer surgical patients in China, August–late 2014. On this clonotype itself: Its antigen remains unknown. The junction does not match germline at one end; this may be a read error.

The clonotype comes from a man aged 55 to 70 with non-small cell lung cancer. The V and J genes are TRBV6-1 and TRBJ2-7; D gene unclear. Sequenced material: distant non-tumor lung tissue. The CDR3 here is CASSVWVGRIAQSSNEQYF. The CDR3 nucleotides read TGTGCCAGTAGTGTGTGGGTGGGCAGGATAGCCCAAAGCTCCAACGAGCAGTACTTC.